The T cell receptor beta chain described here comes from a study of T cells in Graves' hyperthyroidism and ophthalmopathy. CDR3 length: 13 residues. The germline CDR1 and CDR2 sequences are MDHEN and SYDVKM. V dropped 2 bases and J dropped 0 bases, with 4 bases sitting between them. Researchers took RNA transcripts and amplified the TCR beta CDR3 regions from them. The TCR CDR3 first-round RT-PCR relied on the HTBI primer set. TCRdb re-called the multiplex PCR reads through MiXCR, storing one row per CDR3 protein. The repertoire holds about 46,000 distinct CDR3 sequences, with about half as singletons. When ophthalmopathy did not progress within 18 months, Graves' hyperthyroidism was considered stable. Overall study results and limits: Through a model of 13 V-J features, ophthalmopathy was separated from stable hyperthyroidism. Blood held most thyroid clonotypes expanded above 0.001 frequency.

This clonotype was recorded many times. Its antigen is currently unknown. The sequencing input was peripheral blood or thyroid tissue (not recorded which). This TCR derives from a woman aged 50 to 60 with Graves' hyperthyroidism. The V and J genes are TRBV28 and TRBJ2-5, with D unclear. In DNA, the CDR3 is TGTGCCAGCAGTTTACAAAACCAAGAGACCCAGTACTTC. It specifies CASSLQNQETQYF.